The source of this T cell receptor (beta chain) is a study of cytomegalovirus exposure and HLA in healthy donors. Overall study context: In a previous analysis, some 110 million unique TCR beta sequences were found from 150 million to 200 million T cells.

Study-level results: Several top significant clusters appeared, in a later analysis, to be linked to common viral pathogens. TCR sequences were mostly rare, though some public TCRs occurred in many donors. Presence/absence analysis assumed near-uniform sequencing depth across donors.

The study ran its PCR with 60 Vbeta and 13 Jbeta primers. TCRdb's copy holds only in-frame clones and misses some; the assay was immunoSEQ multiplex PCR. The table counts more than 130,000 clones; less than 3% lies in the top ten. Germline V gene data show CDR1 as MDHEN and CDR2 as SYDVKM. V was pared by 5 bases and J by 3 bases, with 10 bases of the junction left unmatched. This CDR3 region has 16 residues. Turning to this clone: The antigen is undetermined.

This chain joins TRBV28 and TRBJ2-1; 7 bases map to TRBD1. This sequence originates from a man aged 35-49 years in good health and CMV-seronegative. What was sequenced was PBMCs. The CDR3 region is CASSPASTGFYNEQFF. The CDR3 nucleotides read TGTGCCAGCAGTCCAGCCTCGACAGGGTTCTACAATGAGCAGTTCTTC.